This T cell receptor beta chain emerged from a study of T cells after yellow fever vaccination. Across the whole study: Any fraction with a low cell number was prepared using SMART-Seq v4 Ultra Low Input.

As TCR cDNA was made by 5'RACE template switching, a universal primer site and UMIs were added. TCRdb analysed the 5' RACE reads with MiXCR anew, one entry per CDR3 protein. There are more than 30,000 distinct CDR3 sequences in the sample; about 6.6% occur only once, and about 20% lies in the top ten. Study-level results: Repertoires obtained by FACS sorting could include abundant clonotypes that entered as contaminants from the bulk population. Booster samples showed a return of most primary-vaccination clones (roughly 95% CD4, about 87% CD8).

CDR1 DFQATT and CDR2 SNEGSKA come from the germline V gene (reference sequence). The CDR3 runs 14 residues. The V end was cut by 6 bases, the J end by 4 bases, with 15 bases between. This clonotype has a count of ten or more. This TCR came from a man younger than 35 who received the YFV17D yellow fever vaccine. The sample in question was PBMCs, either bulk or a sorted T-cell subset (CD4+, CD8+, memory, or dextramer-sorted; not recorded which), obtained on the day of the first yellow fever vaccination. The chain employs TRBV20-1 and TRBJ2-2; D possibly matches TRBD1 or TRBD2 (5 bases each). This chain's CDR3 is CSADGTGSTGELFF. Written as DNA, the CDR3 is TGCAGTGCCGACGGGACCGGTAGCACCGGGGAGCTGTTTTTT.